This entry lists 5 T cell receptor beta chains sequenced from one sample in a study of CD8 T cells in ankylosing spondylitis. One entry per CDR3 protein results from TCRdb running MiXCR on the 5' RACE reads. The repertoire holds about 160,000 distinct CDR3 sequences, with around 18% as singletons. Sequencing was performed on blood, either unsorted or a sorted T cell fraction (not recorded which). These receptors were collected from a male donor with ankylosing spondylitis or in good health (not recorded which).

The rearrangement links TRBV9 to TRBJ1-5; 8 nucleotides match TRBD1. CDR1 is SGDLS and CDR2 is YYNGEE in the germline V gene. Trimming cost V 3 bases and J 9 bases; bases outside gene matches: 8. The CDR3 has 14 residues. DNA of the CDR3: TGTGCCAGCAGCGCATCTCAGGGGGCTTCGCCCCAGCATTTT. It specifies CASSASQGASPQHF.

This clonotype appeared many times. The V and J genes are TRBV27 and TRBJ2-5; D is ambiguous. Germline CDR1 and CDR2: MNHEY and SMNVEV (reference sequence). This CDR3 comprises 13 residues. V was shortened by 4 bases and J by 1 base, with 7 bases between the two germline ends. The DNA for the CDR3 is TGTGCCAGCAGTTCCCCGGTCCAAGAGACCCAGTACTTC. It is translated as CASSSPVQETQYF.

This clonotype has at least ten counts. This chain joins TRBV5-1 and TRBJ1-1, with D tentatively TRBD1 (5 bases). V lost 5 bases to trimming and J lost 5 bases, with 13 bases between them. The CDR3 has 13 residues. Per germline, CDR1 SGHRS and CDR2 YFSETQ. The CDR3 here is CASSWTTGTEAFF. The CDR3 DNA reads TGCGCCAGCAGTTGGACAACGGGGACTGAAGCTTTCTTT.

This chain uses TRBV29-1 with TRBJ2-2, with 7 bases identical to TRBD2. In germline, CDR1 is SQVTM, CDR2 ANQGSEA. Trimming cost V 4 bases and J 6 bases; bases outside gene matches: 5. This CDR3 is built from 13 residues. The CDR3 sequence is CSVGTSLAGELFF. The DNA for the CDR3 is TGCAGCGTTGGGACTAGTTTGGCCGGGGAGCTGTTTTTT.

This clonotype was seen repeatedly, ten times or more. The chain links TRBV6-6 to TRBJ1-2; D perhaps matches TRBD1 (5 bases). Germline V gene lookup returns CDR1 MNHNY and CDR2 SVGAGI (reference sequence). This CDR3 spans 12 amino acids. The V gene lost 6 bases and the J gene lost 3 bases, with 8 bases spanning the gap. Here the CDR3 reads CASRGTDYGYTF. The CDR3, as DNA: TGTGCCAGCAGGGGGACGGACTATGGCTACACCTTC.